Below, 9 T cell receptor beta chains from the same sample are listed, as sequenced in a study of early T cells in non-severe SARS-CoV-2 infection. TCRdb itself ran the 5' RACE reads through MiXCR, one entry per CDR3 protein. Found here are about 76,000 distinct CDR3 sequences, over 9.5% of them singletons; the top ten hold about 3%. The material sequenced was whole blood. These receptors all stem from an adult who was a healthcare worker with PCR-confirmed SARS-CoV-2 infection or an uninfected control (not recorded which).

The CDR3 nucleotides are TGCAGTGCTAGACAGGGGGCCGGGGAGCTGTTTTTT. As protein: CSARQGAGELFF. The rearrangement uses TRBV20-1 and TRBJ2-2; 7 nucleotides agree with TRBD1. The CDR3 has 12 amino acids. Trimming removed 2 bases from V and 6 bases from J; junction bases left unmatched: 0. Germline CDR1 is DFQATT and CDR2 is SNEGSKA (reference sequence).

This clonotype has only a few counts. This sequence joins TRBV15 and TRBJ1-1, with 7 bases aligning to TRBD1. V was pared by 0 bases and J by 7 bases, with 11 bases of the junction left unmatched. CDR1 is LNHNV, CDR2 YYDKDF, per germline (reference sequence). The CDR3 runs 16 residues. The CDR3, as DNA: TGTGCCACCAGCAGAGAGGGGTTCGGACAGGCGGGTGAAGCTTTCTTT. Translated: CATSREGFGQAGEAFF.

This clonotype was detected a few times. The CDR3 coding sequence is TGTGCCAGCAGCCCTTGGTCAGGGAACTTGAACACTGAAGCTTTCTTT. Its translation is CASSPWSGNLNTEAFF. V is TRBV14 and J is TRBJ1-1; TRBD1 might be the D (5 bases). The CDR3 covers 16 residues. In germline, CDR1 is SGHDN, CDR2 FVKESK. The V end lost 4 bases, the J end lost 0 bases, and 15 bases lay between the germline ends.

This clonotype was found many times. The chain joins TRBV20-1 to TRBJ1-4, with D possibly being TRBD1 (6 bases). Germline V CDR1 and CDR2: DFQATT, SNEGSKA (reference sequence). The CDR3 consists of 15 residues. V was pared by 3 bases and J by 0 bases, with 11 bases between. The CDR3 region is CSARNRETTNEKLFF. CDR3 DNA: TGCAGTGCTAGGAACAGGGAAACAACTAATGAAAAACTGTTTTTT.

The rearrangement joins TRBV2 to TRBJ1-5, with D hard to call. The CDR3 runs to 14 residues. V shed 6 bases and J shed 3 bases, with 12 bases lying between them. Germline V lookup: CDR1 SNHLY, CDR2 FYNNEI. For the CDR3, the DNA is TGTGCCAGCAGCAGCCGAGCCCTCAATCAGCCCCAGCATTTT. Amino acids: CASSSRALNQPQHF.

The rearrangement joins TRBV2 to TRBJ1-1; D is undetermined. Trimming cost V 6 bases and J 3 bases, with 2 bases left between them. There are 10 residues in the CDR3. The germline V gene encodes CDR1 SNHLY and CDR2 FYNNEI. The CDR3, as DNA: TGTGCCAGCAGGTACACTGAAGCTTTCTTT. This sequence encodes CASRYTEAFF.

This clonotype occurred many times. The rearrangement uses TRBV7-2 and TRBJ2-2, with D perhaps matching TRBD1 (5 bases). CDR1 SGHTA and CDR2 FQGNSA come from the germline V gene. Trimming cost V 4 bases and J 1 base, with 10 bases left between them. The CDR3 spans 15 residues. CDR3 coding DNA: TGTGCCAGCAGCTCTAGAGGACAGAACACCGGGGAGCTGTTTTTT. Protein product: CASSSRGQNTGELFF.

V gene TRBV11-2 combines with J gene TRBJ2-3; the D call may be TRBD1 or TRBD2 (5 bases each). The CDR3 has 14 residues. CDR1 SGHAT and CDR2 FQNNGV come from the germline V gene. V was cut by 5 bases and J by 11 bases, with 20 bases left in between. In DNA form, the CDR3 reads TGTGCCAGCAGCCCCACGGGACGGGCTGATTGGCAGTATTTT. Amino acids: CASSPTGRADWQYF.

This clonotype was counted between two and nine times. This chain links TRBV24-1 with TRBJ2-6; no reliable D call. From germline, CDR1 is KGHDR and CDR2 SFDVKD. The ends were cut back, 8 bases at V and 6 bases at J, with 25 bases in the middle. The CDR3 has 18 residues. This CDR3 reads CATNESRKGSSQANVLTF. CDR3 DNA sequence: TGTGCCACCAATGAGAGCCGGAAAGGTTCTTCTCAGGCCAACGTCCTGACTTTC.